The 3 T cell receptor beta chains listed next were all sequenced from one sample in a study of blood T cell repertoires in COVID-19 (dated by TCRdb to about 2020). The library was prepared using the immunoSEQ multiplex PCR assay. This is the immuneACCESS table as TCRdb keeps it, with only in-frame sequences that have V and J called. A part of the clones is gone; compared with another copy, unresolved V genes explain less than half, and the rest is unexplained. This sample lists roughly 280,000 clones; about nine tenths were detected once. Of the sample, 2% to 2.5% falls within the top ten clones. Sequenced material: peripheral blood. These TCRs come from a man aged 50-60 years with acute or convalescent COVID-19.

V gene TRBV4-2 combines with J gene TRBJ2-7; D is perhaps TRBD1 (6 bases). This CDR3 region has 14 residues. V lost 1 base, J lost 5 bases, and 12 bases lay in between. CDR1 is LGHNA and CDR2 is YNFKEQ in the germline V gene. DNA of the CDR3: TGTGCCAGCAGCCAAGGCGGCAGGGGCCACGAGCAGTACTTC. It specifies CASSQGGRGHEQYF.

The J gene is TRBJ1-5, the V gene TRBV30; D remains unclear. The V end was cut by 0 bases, the J end by 0 bases, with 15 bases between. The CDR3 is made up of 17 amino acids. CDR1 is GTSNPN, CDR2 SVGIG, per germline (reference sequence). CDR3 loop: CAWSVRSAPYSNQPQHF. Written as DNA, the CDR3 is TGTGCCTGGAGTGTACGGTCTGCTCCTTATAGCAATCAGCCCCAGCATTTT.

This chain connects TRBV7-9 to TRBJ1-2, with TRBD1 identical over 11 bases. Germline CDR1 and CDR2: SEHNR and FQNEAQ (reference sequence). With V trimmed by 5 bases and J by 6 bases, 5 bases remained unmatched. The CDR3 length is 14 residues. The CDR3 DNA is TGTGCCAGCAGCCAGGACAGGGGGCAGGATGGCTACACCTTC. As protein: CASSQDRGQDGYTF.